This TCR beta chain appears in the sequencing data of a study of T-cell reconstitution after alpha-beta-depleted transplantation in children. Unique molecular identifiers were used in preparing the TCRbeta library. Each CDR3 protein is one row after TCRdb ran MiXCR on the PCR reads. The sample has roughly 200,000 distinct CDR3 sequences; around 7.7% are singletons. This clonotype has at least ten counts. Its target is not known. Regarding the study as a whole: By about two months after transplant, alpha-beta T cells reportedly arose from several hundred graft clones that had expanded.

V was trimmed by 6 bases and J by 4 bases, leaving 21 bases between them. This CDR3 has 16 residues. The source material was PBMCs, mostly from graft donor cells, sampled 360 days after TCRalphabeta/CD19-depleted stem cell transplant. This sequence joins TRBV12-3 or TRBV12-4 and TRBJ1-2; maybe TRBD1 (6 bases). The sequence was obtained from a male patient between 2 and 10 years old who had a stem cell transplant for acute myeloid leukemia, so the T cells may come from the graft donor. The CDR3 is CASSYPVDSPIYGYTF. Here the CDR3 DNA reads TGTGCCAGCAGCTACCCAGTGGACAGTCCGATCTATGGCTACACCTTC.